A single sample is the source of the 25 T cell receptor beta chains below, sequenced in a study of beta chain features in type 1 diabetes. Expressed TCRB transcripts were sequenced because the entire RNA isolate underwent reverse transcription. Sequenced by immunoSEQ multiplex PCR; TCRdb stores in-frame clones only, minus some. The table records 450,000 to 550,000 clones, roughly 31% of them present only once. Source material: naive CD4+ T cells from blood. All receptors come from a man younger than 30 in good health.

The genes are TRBV30 and TRBJ1-1; the D is unclear. Trimming shortened V by 3 bases and J by 6 bases, and 14 bases separated the two germline ends. Germline V gene sequence: CDR1 GTSNPN, CDR2 SVGIG (reference sequence). CDR3 length equals 13 residues. The DNA of the CDR3 is TGTGCCTGGAGCGTCAGAGGACCGGCTGAAGCTTTCTTT. Translating gives CAWSVRGPAEAFF.

The V gene is TRBV20-1, the J gene TRBJ1-4; no reliable D call. V lost 6 bases and J lost 7, with 9 bases in between. Germline CDR1 reads DFQATT; CDR2 reads SNEGSKA (reference sequence). The CDR3 covers 11 residues. The CDR3 DNA is TGCAGTGCCCTAAGGGTTGAAAAACTGTTTTTT. Its protein is CSALRVEKLFF.

This clone appeared a few times. The identical CDR3 is also encoded by other nucleotide sequences in the sample. The rearrangement links TRBV2 to TRBJ2-6; D could derive from TRBD1 or TRBD2 (5 bases each). Germline V gene data show CDR1 as SNHLY and CDR2 as FYNNEI. V lost 6 bases to trimming and J lost 2 bases, with 14 bases between them. CDR3 size: 16 residues. CDR3 DNA sequence: TGTGCCAGCAGCCGGGACCGCGAGGCTGGGGCCAACGTCCTGACTTTC. Its protein is CASSRDREAGANVLTF.

This clone came up a few times. The CDR3 DNA is TGTGCCTGGAGTGCTCTCAGGGGGACTGAAGCTTTCTTT. Protein sequence: CAWSALRGTEAFF. This sequence joins TRBV30 and TRBJ1-1, with TRBD1 matching over 7 bases. Unmatched junction bases numbered 4, after V lost 1 base and J lost 5 bases. Germline CDR1 is GTSNPN and CDR2 is SVGIG (reference sequence). The CDR3 has 13 residues.

This clone was observed a handful of times. The V gene is TRBV29-1, the J gene TRBJ1-1, with TRBD1 matching 7 bases. The CDR3 is 15 residues long. Germline V gene lookup returns CDR1 SQVTM and CDR2 ANQGSEA. V lost 6 bases, J lost 0 bases, and 10 bases stayed unmatched. The CDR3 sequence: CSVPREGALNTEAFF. CDR3 sequence (DNA): TGCAGCGTACCGAGGGAGGGGGCCTTGAACACTGAAGCTTTCTTT.

This chain joins TRBV25-1 and TRBJ2-1; unclear D gene. The length of the CDR3 is 11 residues. Trimming took 6 bases from V and 13 from J, leaving 13 bases between them. The germline V gene encodes CDR1 MGHDK and CDR2 SYGVNS. The CDR3 DNA sequence: TGTGCCAGCAGCCGCTCGACCCCTCAGTTCTTC. This gives the protein CASSRSTPQFF.

There are a few counts of this clone. V is TRBV29-1 and J is TRBJ1-2; D gene unclear. V was shortened by 7 bases and J by 3 bases, with 12 bases between the two germline ends. Germline V CDR1 and CDR2: SQVTM, ANQGSEA. The CDR3 contains 12 residues. CDR3 loop: CSGLGSDYGYTF. The DNA for the CDR3 is TGCAGCGGCCTGGGCAGCGACTATGGCTACACCTTC.

V gene TRBV15 combines with J gene TRBJ2-1; tentatively, D is TRBD2 (5 bases). V lost 0 bases to trimming and J lost 13 bases, with 13 bases between them. The CDR3 spans 13 residues. CDR1 is LNHNV and CDR2 is YYDKDF in the germline V gene (reference sequence). DNA for the CDR3: TGTGCCACCAGCAGAGATTTGGTCGGGATACAGTTCTTC. It specifies CATSRDLVGIQFF.

V and J are TRBV28 and TRBJ2-1; either TRBD1 or TRBD2 may supply D (6 bases each). The V gene's germline CDR1 is MDHEN and CDR2 SYDVKM. Trimming removed 4 bases at V and 8 bases at J, with 21 bases between. The CDR3 loop spans 16 amino acids. CDR3 sequence reads: CASSSYRRAHRDEQFF. CDR3 DNA sequence: TGTGCCAGCAGTTCCTACCGGAGGGCCCACAGGGATGAGCAGTTCTTC. Drawing the rest from reference TRBV28 and TRBJ2-1, the complete variable domain is DVKVTQSSRYLVKRTGEKVFLECVQDMDHENMFWYRQDPGLGLRLIYFSYDVKMKEKGDIPEGYSVSREKKERFSLILESASTNQTSMYLCASSSYRRAHRDEQFFGPGTRLTVL.

This clone came up a few times. The V and J genes are TRBV5-1 and TRBJ2-1, with D uncertain. Deletions cut 0 bases from V and 0 bases from J, with 4 bases between. This CDR3 spans 14 amino acids. Germline CDR1 and CDR2: SGHRS and YFSETQ. The CDR3 protein is CASSLGSSYNEQFF. The DNA for the CDR3 is TGCGCCAGCAGCTTGGGGAGCTCCTACAATGAGCAGTTCTTC. Full variable domain (remainder filled in from reference TRBV5-1 and TRBJ2-1): KAGVTQTPRYLIKTRGQQVTLSCSPISGHRSVSWYQQTPGQGLQFLFEYFSETQRNKGNFPGRFSGRQFSNSRSEMNVSTLELGDSALYLCASSLGSSYNEQFFGPGTRLTVL.

The V and J genes are TRBV18 and TRBJ2-3, with a tentative D call TRBD2 (5 bases). This CDR3 contains 16 residues. CDR1 is KGHSH, CDR2 LQKENI, per germline. The V and J ends lost 1 base and 0 bases respectively, with 11 bases between them. CDR3 sequence (DNA): TGTGCCAGCTCACCACTGGCGGGTTCTAGCACAGATACGCAGTATTTT. Protein sequence: CASSPLAGSSTDTQYF.

This clone came up a few times. The sample has other DNA sequences that encode this CDR3 too. CDR3 loop: CASSLSGYGYTF. CDR3 coding DNA: TGTGCCAGCAGCTTATCGGGTTACGGCTACACCTTC. The chain is built from TRBV7-9 and TRBJ1-2, with D unresolved. The CDR3 has 12 amino acids. Germline CDR1 is SEHNR and CDR2 is FQNEAQ (reference sequence). With 2 bases removed from V and 8 bases from J, the gap between germline ends came to 9 bases.

This clone was observed a few times. The chain has TRBV5-1 and TRBJ2-2; D not certain. The CDR3 is made up of 13 amino acids. V was shortened by 4 bases and J by 6 bases, with 10 bases between the two germline ends. CDR1 and CDR2 (germline): SGHRS, YFSETQ. CDR3 protein: CASSPVIAGELFF. CDR3 sequence (DNA): TGCGCCAGCAGCCCCGTAATCGCCGGGGAGCTGTTTTTT.

V and J are TRBV25-1 and TRBJ1-3; D may be TRBD1 (6 bases). This CDR3 region has 14 residues. CDR1 and CDR2 (germline): MGHDK, SYGVNS. Trimming took 2 bases from V and 6 from J, leaving 11 bases between them. CDR3: CASSETSGVNTIYF. Here the CDR3 DNA reads TGTGCCAGCAGTGAAACCTCAGGGGTAAACACCATATATTTT.

The chain joins TRBV10-3 to TRBJ2-7; TRBD1 agrees at 10 bases. CDR1 ENHRY and CDR2 SYGVKD come from the germline V gene. The CDR3 loop spans 13 amino acids. The V gene end was trimmed by 6 bases and the J gene end by 6 bases; junction bases not matched to a gene: 5. The chain's CDR3 is CAIRGTGDGEQYF. CDR3 coding DNA: TGTGCCATCAGAGGGACAGGGGATGGCGAGCAGTACTTC.

V and J are TRBV30 and TRBJ2-7, with a possible D match to TRBD2 (5 bases). CDR1 is GTSNPN, CDR2 SVGIG, per germline (reference sequence). V shed 4 bases and J shed 2 bases, with 12 bases lying between them. The CDR3 is 13 residues long. This CDR3 reads CAWTSGRAYEQYF. CDR3 DNA: TGTGCCTGGACGAGCGGCAGAGCCTACGAGCAGTACTTC.

The V gene is TRBV30, the J gene TRBJ2-7, with 7 bases that match TRBD2. The ends lost 2 bases at V and 3 bases at J; junction bases unmatched: 7. This CDR3 spans 14 amino acids. Germline CDR1 reads GTSNPN; CDR2 reads SVGIG (reference sequence). The CDR3 DNA sequence: TGTGCCTGGAGTCCCAGACTAGCTGGCTACGAGCAGTACTTC. Translating gives CAWSPRLAGYEQYF.

The gene calls are TRBV5-1 and TRBJ2-5; possibly TRBD1 or TRBD2 for D (5 bases each). V lost 2 bases and J 4 bases, leaving 18 bases between the germline ends. Germline V lookup: CDR1 SGHRS, CDR2 YFSETQ. This CDR3 is built from 16 residues. CDR3 residues: CASSFEGTGLGETQYF. CDR3 sequence (DNA): TGCGCCAGCAGCTTTGAAGGGACGGGGCTTGGAGAGACCCAGTACTTC.

V is TRBV7-2 and J is TRBJ1-2, with D perhaps TRBD1 (6 bases). Germline values: CDR1 SGHTA, CDR2 FQGNSA. CDR3 length: 14 amino acids. Trimming removed 1 base at V and 8 bases at J, with 14 bases between. Here the CDR3 DNA reads TGTGCCAGCAGCTTAGAAGGACAGTCTAAGGGCTACACCTTC. It yields the protein CASSLEGQSKGYTF. Looking up the rest from reference TRBV7-2 and TRBJ1-2 gives the full variable domain: GAGVSQSPSNKVTEKGKDVELRCDPISGHTALYWYRQSLGQGLEFLIYFQGNSAPDKSGLPSDRFSAERTGGSVSTLTIQRTQQEDSAVYLCASSLEGQSKGYTFGSGTRLTVV.

The chain carries TRBV19 and TRBJ1-5; maybe TRBD1 (5 bases). Germline V gives CDR1 LNHDA, CDR2 SQIVND (reference sequence). The CDR3 is 13 amino acids. Trimming took off 6 bases at V and 5 bases at J, with 11 bases between the two ends. In nucleotides, the CDR3 is TGTGCCAGTAGGATTCAGGGCCATCAGCCCCAGCATTTT. It codes for CASRIQGHQPQHF.

The J gene is TRBJ2-7, the V gene TRBV6-1, with 12 positions matching TRBD2. Germline trimming cut 6 bases from V and 5 bases from J; bases unmatched to any gene: 5. Germline assignment: CDR1 MNHNS and CDR2 SASEGT. This CDR3 comprises 14 residues. This chain's CDR3 is CASSPSGRVDEQYF. CDR3 nucleotides: TGTGCCAGCAGCCCTAGCGGGAGGGTCGACGAGCAGTACTTC.

The chain joins TRBV28 to TRBJ2-5; 11 nucleotides line up with TRBD2. The CDR3 spans 15 residues. V was pared by 3 bases and J by 5 bases, with 5 bases of the junction left unmatched. Germline V gene sequence: CDR1 MDHEN, CDR2 SYDVKM. In nucleotides, the CDR3 is TGTGCCAGCAGTTTTTTAGCGGGAGGGCCGGAGACCCAGTACTTC. Translating gives CASSFLAGGPETQYF.

Comments on this clone: Other DNA sequences of this sample code for an identical CDR3. The rearrangement uses TRBV5-6 and TRBJ2-7; D is unresolved. V gave up 0 bases and J gave up 3 bases, with 4 bases separating them. Per the germline V gene, CDR1 is SGHDT and CDR2 is YYEEEE. The CDR3 is 12 residues long. The CDR3: CASSLGGYEQYF. CDR3 in DNA: TGTGCCAGCAGCTTGGGCGGCTACGAGCAGTACTTC.

This clone was detected a few times. In DNA, the CDR3 is TGTGCCAGCAGCCCGGACGTTTCGAATACGCAGTATTTT. Its protein product is CASSPDVSNTQYF. The chain couples TRBV7-9 to TRBJ2-3, with no clear D. The CDR3 covers 13 residues. Trimming shortened V by 5 bases and J by 7 bases, and 13 bases separated the two germline ends. Germline V CDR1 and CDR2: SEHNR, FQNEAQ (reference sequence).

A few counts support this clone. The V call is TRBV7-2, the J call TRBJ2-7, with 7 bases that match TRBD2. Per the germline V gene, CDR1 is SGHTA and CDR2 is FQGNSA. The V gene end was trimmed by 1 base and the J gene end by 7 bases; junction bases not matched to a gene: 10. The CDR3 runs to 15 residues. The DNA for the CDR3 is TGTGCCAGCAGCTTAGGGCCCGCGGGAGCGGTGGAGCAGTACTTC. Protein: CASSLGPAGAVEQYF. The whole variable domain, filled in from reference TRBV7-2 and TRBJ2-7, reads GAGVSQSPSNKVTEKGKDVELRCDPISGHTALYWYRQSLGQGLEFLIYFQGNSAPDKSGLPSDRFSAERTGGSVSTLTIQRTQQEDSAVYLCASSLGPAGAVEQYFGPGTRLTVT.